Each of the 20 T cell receptor beta chains below was sequenced from the same sample in a study of regulatory T cells in long-lasting Graves disease. Assembly of TCR beta libraries relied on iRepertoire HTBI primers together with Arm-PCR of CDR3 regions. TCRdb ran MiXCR on the multiplex PCR reads and lists one entry per CDR3 protein. Among hundreds of thousands of distinct CDR3 sequences listed, around 17% were seen once. Stated time point: newly diagnosed GD, antithyroid drugs for less than 3 months. PBMC RNA served as the TCR library source. This same sample was also taken into another study, of T cells in Graves' hyperthyroidism and ophthalmopathy.

The sequencing here drew on peripheral blood mononuclear cells (PBMCs), taken at new diagnosis, from a patient treated with antithyroid drugs. All receptors derive from a woman aged 25 to 39 with Graves disease.

The table lists this clonotype with a few counts. Here the CDR3 DNA reads TGCAGCGTTGGACAGAGGACCGGGAAGGCAGATACGCAGTATTTT. It yields the protein CSVGQRTGKADTQYF. The rearrangement joins TRBV29-1 to TRBJ2-3, with D perhaps given as TRBD1 or TRBD2 (5 bases each). Germline loops: CDR1 SQVTM, CDR2 ANQGSEA. The CDR3 is 15 amino acids. V lost 4 bases, J lost 4 bases, and 18 bases lay in between.

The V and J genes are TRBV7-3 and TRBJ2-2, with TRBD1 identical over 9 bases. Germline CDR1 and CDR2: SGHTA and FQGTGA. The CDR3 totals 16 residues. With V trimmed by 1 base and J by 1 base, 1 base remained unmatched. CDR3 in DNA: TGTGCCAGCAGCTTAAAGGGACAGGGGAACACCGGGGAGCTGTTTTTT. This encodes CASSLKGQGNTGELFF.

This clonotype was seen more than once but under ten times. The CDR3: CATGRGGGSYEQYF. CDR3 nucleotide sequence: TGTGCCACCGGGCGGGGGGGTGGCTCCTACGAGCAGTACTTC. The gene calls are TRBV15 and TRBJ2-7; 9 nucleotides match TRBD2. This CDR3 comprises 14 residues. The J segment lost 0 bases and the V segment lost 8 bases, leaving 5 bases of the junction unmatched. Germline CDR1 reads LNHNV; CDR2 reads YYDKDF (reference sequence).

This clonotype was counted a few times. The rearrangement uses TRBV4-2 and TRBJ1-4; 9 nucleotides match TRBD1. This CDR3 contains 17 residues. The germline CDR1 and CDR2 sequences are LGHNA and YNFKEQ. The V gene end was trimmed by 5 bases and the J gene end by 0 bases; junction bases not matched to a gene: 7. The CDR3 sequence: CASSTDRQGATNEKLFF. In DNA, the CDR3 is TGTGCCAGCAGCACGGACCGACAGGGGGCAACTAATGAAAAACTGTTTTTT.

This clonotype was picked up many times. This chain joins TRBV5-6 and TRBJ2-7; 10 bases are shared with TRBD1. Per the germline V gene, CDR1 is SGHDT and CDR2 is YYEEEE. CDR3 length equals 14 residues. V lost 5 bases, J lost 6 bases, and 8 bases stayed unmatched. CDR3 loop: CASRFGTGAAEQYF. The CDR3 bases are TGTGCCAGCAGGTTCGGGACAGGGGCAGCCGAGCAGTACTTC.

This clonotype came up a few times. The chain has TRBV29-1 and TRBJ2-4; D not certain. Germline V lookup: CDR1 SQVTM, CDR2 ANQGSEA. CDR3 length equals 12 residues. The CDR3 sequence is CSVERETNIQYF. CDR3 sequence (DNA): TGCAGTGTAGAAAGGGAAACAAACATTCAGTACTTC.

Only a few counts were recorded for this clonotype. This chain links TRBV6-5 with TRBJ2-3, with a weak D call TRBD1 (5 bases). There are 17 residues in the CDR3. Trimming left V 3 bases short and J 1 base short, with 17 bases between. CDR1 MNHEY and CDR2 SVGAGI come from the germline V gene. CDR3 protein: CASSYGARFTGTDTQYF. The CDR3 nucleotides read TGTGCCAGCAGTTATGGGGCTAGGTTTACGGGCACAGATACGCAGTATTTT.

The chain employs TRBV29-1 and TRBJ2-5; D gene uncertain. V was trimmed by 5 bases and J by 1 base, leaving 17 bases between them. This CDR3 has 15 amino acids. Germline V gene sequence: CDR1 SQVTM, CDR2 ANQGSEA. The CDR3 protein is CSVSSQTWPQETQYF. CDR3 in DNA: TGCAGCGTTTCCTCCCAGACATGGCCCCAAGAGACCCAGTACTTC.

This clonotype was detected ten times or more. The rearrangement links TRBV28 to TRBJ1-5; possible D gene TRBD1, 5 bases. The germline V and J ends were trimmed by 2 bases and 4 bases, with 12 bases remaining between them. CDR1 and CDR2 (germline): MDHEN, SYDVKM. This CDR3 is built from 15 residues. The CDR3 region is CASSLRDPLNQPQHF. Here the CDR3 DNA reads TGTGCCAGCAGTTTAAGGGACCCTTTAAATCAGCCCCAGCATTTT.

In its sample, this clonotype was seen many times. The chain combines TRBV2 with TRBJ2-7; 11 bases are a match to TRBD2. V shed 5 bases, J shed 3 bases, and the junction held 6 bases outside the gene matches. There are 15 residues in the CDR3. Germline V lookup: CDR1 SNHLY, CDR2 FYNNEI. The CDR3 DNA reads TGTGCCAGCAGTACCACTAGCGGGAGTCACTACGAGCAGTACTTC. Encoded protein: CASSTTSGSHYEQYF.

Ten or more counts support this clonotype. CDR3 sequence (DNA): TGTGCCAGCAGCAAATGGGGGATCTCTGGGGCCAACGTCCTGACTTTC. Amino acid sequence: CASSKWGISGANVLTF. The rearrangement uses TRBV7-2 and TRBJ2-6; either TRBD1 or TRBD2 may supply D (5 bases each). V lost 5 bases and J 0 bases, leaving 11 bases between the germline ends. From germline, CDR1 is SGHTA and CDR2 FQGNSA. The CDR3 covers 16 residues.

This clonotype has more than one count but fewer than ten. The chain carries TRBV6-2 or TRBV6-3 and TRBJ1-1; a weak D match, TRBD1 (5 bases). Looked up from germline, CDR1 is MNHEY and CDR2 is SVGEGT. The CDR3 contains 12 residues. The ends were cut back, 2 bases at V and 6 bases at J, with 7 bases in the middle. CDR3 residues: CASSYAGAEAFF. The CDR3 region has the DNA TGTGCCAGCAGTTACGCGGGGGCTGAAGCTTTCTTT.

Ten or more counts support this clonotype. The chain is built from TRBV7-2 and TRBJ2-1, with 8 bases that match TRBD2. Germline V gene sequence: CDR1 SGHTA, CDR2 FQGNSA. The V gene end was trimmed by 5 bases and the J gene end by 2 bases; junction bases not matched to a gene: 11. The CDR3 runs to 17 residues. The CDR3 loop reads CASSLRTSRSPYNEQFF. CDR3 in DNA: TGTGCCAGCAGCCTCCGGACTAGCAGGAGTCCCTACAATGAGCAGTTCTTC.

This clonotype has only a few counts. The CDR3, as DNA: TGTGCCAGTAGTACAGGCCTTACATCCAATCAGCCCCAGCATTTT. This encodes CASSTGLTSNQPQHF. This chain joins TRBV19 and TRBJ1-5; no reliable D call. The germline V and J ends were trimmed by 4 bases and 3 bases, with 13 bases remaining between them. This CDR3 is built from 15 residues. Looked up from germline, CDR1 is LNHDA and CDR2 is SQIVND (reference sequence).

The CDR3 is CASSLSGTGIYGYTF. Here the CDR3 DNA reads TGTGCCAGCAGCCTATCCGGGACAGGGATCTATGGCTACACCTTC. V and J are TRBV5-4 and TRBJ1-2, with 9 nucleotides matching TRBD1. The germline CDR1 and CDR2 sequences are SGHNT and YYREEE (reference sequence). The J segment lost 4 bases and the V segment lost 4 bases, leaving 8 bases of the junction unmatched. The CDR3 consists of 15 residues. The entire variable domain, with the rest obtained from reference TRBV5-4 and TRBJ1-2, is as follows: ETGVTQSPTHLIKTRGQQVTLRCSSQSGHNTVSWYQQALGQGPQFIFQYYREEENGRGNFPPRFSGLQFPNYSSELNVNALELDDSALYLCASSLSGTGIYGYTFGSGTRLTVV.

This clonotype has only a few counts. The chain uses TRBV3-1 and TRBJ1-6; TRBD1 matches 7 bases. This CDR3 has 13 amino acids. The germline V gene encodes CDR1 LGHDT and CDR2 YNNKEL (reference sequence). V gave up 8 bases and J gave up 7 bases; unmatched junction bases: 5. CDR3 protein: CASLGQSNSPLHF. The DNA of the CDR3 is TGTGCCAGCCTGGGACAGTCAAATTCACCCCTCCACTTT.

The table lists this clonotype with many counts. The chain links TRBV11-2 to TRBJ2-7; D call uncertain. CDR3 length: 14 amino acids. Trimming took off 5 bases at V and 5 bases at J, with 16 bases between the two ends. Germline values: CDR1 SGHAT, CDR2 FQNNGV. The CDR3 DNA reads as TGTGCCAGCAGCGGAGACATCCAACCACACGAGCAGTACTTC. Translation gives CASSGDIQPHEQYF.

The V call is TRBV11-2, the J call TRBJ2-7; 13 nucleotides align to TRBD2. V dropped 1 base and J dropped 5; count of bases not matched to a gene: 5. The CDR3 runs 16 residues. The germline V gene encodes CDR1 SGHAT and CDR2 FQNNGV. The chain's CDR3 is CASSLVVGLAGDEQYF. The CDR3 DNA reads as TGTGCCAGCAGCTTAGTGGTCGGACTAGCGGGAGACGAGCAGTACTTC.

In this sample, this clonotype turned up many times. The chain has TRBV15 and TRBJ1-5; TRBD1 matches at 8 bases. The V and J ends lost 0 bases and 2 bases, in that order; junction bases with no gene match: 3. Germline lookup yields CDR1 LNHNV and CDR2 YYDKDF (reference sequence). The CDR3 totals 16 residues. The CDR3 DNA is TGTGCCACCAGCAGAGATACGGGACAGGGCAATCAGCCCCAGCATTTT. Residues: CATSRDTGQGNQPQHF.

This clonotype was recorded many times. J is TRBJ2-5 and V is TRBV20-1; D unresolved. V gave up 3 bases and J gave up 4 bases, with 12 bases separating them. The CDR3 is made up of 13 amino acids. From germline, CDR1 is DFQATT and CDR2 SNEGSKA (reference sequence). The CDR3 DNA reads as TGCAGTGCTAGGAAGGGTTTTGGAGAGACCCAGTACTTC. Translated: CSARKGFGETQYF.